The sequence of this T cell receptor beta chain was determined in a study of T-cell reconstitution after alpha-beta-depleted transplantation in children. There are many counts of this clonotype. The CDR3 spans 13 residues. With V trimmed by 9 bases and J by 2 bases, 3 bases remained unmatched. CDR1 is KGHDR, CDR2 SFDVKD, per germline. Researchers prepared the TCRbeta library using unique molecular identifiers, the study reports. From the PCR reads, TCRdb called clonotypes with MiXCR, one entry per CDR3 protein. The repertoire holds around 250,000 distinct CDR3 sequences, about a tenth seen once, with around 10% in the top ten.

Specimen: PBMCs from the stem cell graft donor, collected from the stem cell graft. The chain couples TRBV24-1 to TRBJ2-3; 8 positions match TRBD1. The source is a human donor who donated a stem cell graft to a child with SCID. The CDR3 region has the DNA TGTGCCACCCGGACAGGGATCACAGATACGCAGTATTTT. Its translation: CATRTGITDTQYF.